The 9 T cell receptor beta chains below were found in one sample sequenced in a study of Ad26.COV2.S vaccination and SARS-CoV-2 variants. Some clones are missing from TCRdb's copy, which holds only in-frame ones; the method was immunoSEQ multiplex PCR. The sample holds roughly 380,000 clones, around 92% seen once. The material was peripheral blood, obtained after recovery from COVID-19. The receptors shown here come from a human donor who had recovered from COVID-19.

The chain recombines TRBV7-3 with TRBJ2-5; 8 nucleotides align to TRBD2. V lost 3 bases and J lost 4; bases outside the gene matches: 7. The CDR3 sequence is 15 residues long. The germline V gene has CDR1 SGHTA and CDR2 FQGTGA. CDR3 region: CASSFLPGGVETQYF. The CDR3 region has the DNA TGTGCCAGCAGCTTCCTCCCGGGGGGGGTAGAGACCCAGTACTTC.

V is TRBV15 and J is TRBJ2-1; 11 nucleotides agree with TRBD2. The CDR3 loop spans 15 amino acids. Per germline, CDR1 LNHNV and CDR2 YYDKDF (reference sequence). Trimming cost V 0 bases and J 10 bases; bases outside gene matches: 5. CDR3 region: CATSREASGGIEQFF. As DNA, the CDR3 is TGTGCCACCAGCAGAGAGGCTAGCGGGGGGATAGAGCAGTTCTTC.

This clone has a single count. J is TRBJ1-1 and V is TRBV6-5; D remains ambiguous. V lost 2 bases to trimming and J lost 3 bases, with 13 bases between them. Looked up from germline, CDR1 is MNHEY and CDR2 is SVGAGI. The CDR3 has 15 residues. The CDR3 bases are TGTGCCAGCAGTTACCGGGGTGGTCCCGACACTGAAGCTTTCTTT. Protein product: CASSYRGGPDTEAFF.

This clone was observed once. The chain carries TRBV7-2 and TRBJ1-2; D might be TRBD1 (5 bases). CDR3 size: 15 residues. Germline loops: CDR1 SGHTA, CDR2 FQGNSA. V lost 5 bases and J lost 0, with 13 bases in between. The CDR3 coding sequence is TGTGCCAGCAGCCCCGCAGGGCCCGCTAACTATGGCTACACCTTC. This translates into CASSPAGPANYGYTF.

CDR3 in amino acids: CASSPDTGGDSHEQYF. The CDR3, as DNA: TGTGCCAGCTCACCGGATACAGGGGGCGACTCACACGAGCAGTACTTC. The rearrangement uses TRBV18 and TRBJ2-7; 9 bases fit TRBD1. V lost 3 bases, J lost 5 bases, and 11 bases stayed unmatched. Germline CDR1 and CDR2: KGHSH and LQKENI. The CDR3 has 16 amino acids. The full variable domain, with the rest looked up from reference TRBV18 and TRBJ2-7, is NAGVMQNPRHLVRRRGQEARLRCSPMKGHSHVYWYRQLPEEGLKFMVYLQKENIIDESGMPKERFSAEFPKEGPSILRIQQVVRGDSAAYFCASSPDTGGDSHEQYFGPGTRLTVT.

This sequence joins TRBV6-5 and TRBJ2-1; 11 bases match TRBD2. Germline V gene sequence: CDR1 MNHEY, CDR2 SVGAGI. V lost 6 bases to trimming and J lost 6 bases; unmatched junction nucleotides: 7. The CDR3 length is 15 residues. The CDR3 region has the DNA TGTGCCAGCAGCCTTAGCGGGGGGGCCCCCAATGAGCAGTTCTTC. It specifies CASSLSGGAPNEQFF.

The V and J genes are TRBV27 and TRBJ2-2, with 7 bases aligning to TRBD1. This CDR3 region has 18 residues. CDR1 is MNHEY and CDR2 is SMNVEV in the germline V gene (reference sequence). V lost 5 bases, J lost 6 bases, and 18 bases stayed unmatched. The CDR3 here is CASSRGFIGGAGAGELFF. DNA of the CDR3: TGTGCCAGCAGTCGGGGTTTCATAGGGGGCGCAGGGGCCGGGGAGCTGTTTTTT.

The chain is built from TRBV7-8 and TRBJ2-3, with 7 bases matching TRBD1. V dropped 5 bases and J dropped 5; count of bases not matched to a gene: 7. The CDR3 consists of 14 residues. Germline values: CDR1 SGHVS, CDR2 FQNEAQ. CDR3 DNA sequence: TGTGCCAGCAGCACCTGGGACAGTAGAGATACGCAGTATTTT. Protein product: CASSTWDSRDTQYF.

The chain is built from TRBV5-4 and TRBJ1-2; no clear D gene. V lost 3 bases and J lost 5, with 17 bases in between. This CDR3 contains 15 residues. Germline V gene sequence: CDR1 SGHNT, CDR2 YYREEE (reference sequence). CDR3 protein: CASSSRTNIGYGYTF. The CDR3 bases are TGTGCCAGCAGCTCCCGGACTAACATTGGGTATGGCTACACCTTC.